The 2 T cell receptor beta chains listed next were all sequenced from one sample in a study of cytomegalovirus exposure and HLA in healthy donors. Primers for the PCR totalled 60 Vbeta and 13 Jbeta. Sequenced by immunoSEQ multiplex PCR; TCRdb stores in-frame clones only, minus some. Of 150,000 to 180,000 clones in the sample, about three quarters were seen once. Sequencing input: PBMCs. The receptors were gathered from a woman in her forties in good health and CMV-seronegative.

This clone showed up just once. The V call is TRBV4-1, the J call TRBJ2-7; D remains unclear. Germline V CDR1 and CDR2: MGHRA, YSYEKL. V was clipped by 1 base and J by 2 bases, with 9 bases between them. The CDR3 extends over 14 amino acids. The CDR3 DNA reads TGCGCCAGCAGCCAAGGGGCAGGCCCCTACGAGCAGTACTTC. This gives the protein CASSQGAGPYEQYF.

The chain employs TRBV7-9 and TRBJ2-1; D not resolved. V lost 8 bases to trimming and J lost 5 bases, with 10 bases between them. From germline, CDR1 is SEHNR and CDR2 FQNEAQ (reference sequence). The CDR3 length is 12 residues. The CDR3 protein is CASRSHNNEQFF. In nucleotides, the CDR3 is TGTGCCAGCCGCTCGCACAACAATGAGCAGTTCTTC.